These 16 T cell receptor beta chains were sequenced from one sample in a study of blood T cells in healthy people across ages. Primers used in a second PCR of roughly 6 to 11 cycles were a sample-barcoded 5' primer and a J-beta primer mix. TCRdb reanalysed the 5' RACE reads using MiXCR and keeps one entry per CDR3 protein. The data contain a few hundred thousand distinct CDR3 sequences, roughly 29% of them singletons. Sequenced material: blood. The source of these receptors is a woman between 65 and 79 years old in good health.

This clonotype was picked up a small number of times. The J gene is TRBJ2-7, the V gene TRBV12-3 or TRBV12-4, with no clear D. The CDR3 sequence is 13 residues long. V was shortened by 3 bases and J by 2 bases, with 8 bases between the two germline ends. The CDR3 DNA reads as TGTGCCAGCAGTTTTGGCCTCACCTACGAGCAGTACTTC. Its translation is CASSFGLTYEQYF.

The J gene is TRBJ2-7, the V gene TRBV11-3, with 7 bases identical to TRBD1. The germline gives CDR1 SGHNT, CDR2 YENEEA. V lost 2 bases and J lost 0; bases outside the gene matches: 7. This CDR3 has 16 amino acids. The CDR3 loop is CASSLSGRTGSYEQYF. CDR3 nucleotides: TGTGCCAGCAGCTTATCCGGTAGGACAGGCTCCTACGAGCAGTACTTC.

This clonotype was recorded many times. The V call is TRBV4-2, the J call TRBJ1-2, with D tentatively TRBD1 (5 bases). The CDR3 spans 19 residues. The germline V gene encodes CDR1 LGHNA and CDR2 YNFKEQ. Trimming removed 0 bases at V and 6 bases at J, with 26 bases between. This CDR3 reads CASSQDRQVTTASGNGYTF. DNA for the CDR3: TGTGCCAGCAGCCAAGATAGGCAGGTGACGACAGCCTCAGGGAATGGCTACACCTTC.

This sequence joins TRBV7-9 and TRBJ2-7; TRBD1 matches at 8 bases. J was trimmed by 2 bases and V by 4 bases; bases with no gene match: 10. Germline CDR1 is SEHNR and CDR2 is FQNEAQ (reference sequence). The CDR3 totals 16 residues. In DNA form, the CDR3 reads TGTGCCAGCAGCTCCGCCGACAGGGGTGCCACCTACGAGCAGTACTTC. It specifies CASSSADRGATYEQYF.

The chain recombines TRBV6-6 with TRBJ1-5; 8 bases line up with TRBD1. Per the germline V gene, CDR1 is MNHNY and CDR2 is SVGAGI (reference sequence). CDR3 length equals 16 residues. After removal of 2 bases from V and 5 bases from J, the junction contained 8 bases not matched to a gene. Here the CDR3 DNA reads TGTGCCAGCAGTTACGGGACAGGAGCAATCCATCAGCCCCAGCATTTT. Encoded protein: CASSYGTGAIHQPQHF.

This clonotype was picked up many times. The chain joins TRBV6-2 or TRBV6-3 to TRBJ2-5; TRBD1 agrees at 7 bases. The DNA end is a closer match to TRBJ2-7, so the J assignment may be wrong. The CDR3 length is 13 residues. Germline CDR1 reads MNHEY; CDR2 reads SVGEGT. For the CDR3, the DNA is TGTGCCAGCGCCGGGACAGCCCTCTACGAGCAGTACTTC. Translating it yields CASAGTALYEQYF.

This clonotype was seen at least ten times. This chain links TRBV7-2 with TRBJ2-5; weak D call: TRBD1 (5 bases). The DNA end favors TRBJ2-7, so the J call may be wrong. Germline V gene data show CDR1 as SGHTA and CDR2 as FQGNSA. This CDR3 has 14 residues. The CDR3 DNA sequence: TGTGCCAGCAGCGCAAGACAGTCTCACTACGAGCAGTACTTC. As protein: CASSARQSHYEQYF.

This clonotype was seen only a few times. V gene TRBV24-1 combines with J gene TRBJ1-4; D is perhaps TRBD1 (5 bases). The CDR3 has 15 amino acids. Trimming removed 3 bases from V and 7 bases from J, with 14 bases in between. From germline, CDR1 is KGHDR and CDR2 SFDVKD. The CDR3: CATSDPGTGGEKLFF. The CDR3 region has the DNA TGTGCCACCAGTGATCCCGGGACGGGCGGTGAAAAACTGTTTTTT.

This clonotype was seen a handful of times. The chain couples TRBV15 to TRBJ1-2; no clear D gene. Germline lookup yields CDR1 LNHNV and CDR2 YYDKDF (reference sequence). V was pared by 1 base and J by 8 bases, with 8 bases between. The CDR3 runs 12 residues. The CDR3 here is CATSRVHGGYTF. Here the CDR3 DNA reads TGTGCCACCAGCAGAGTACATGGGGGCTACACCTTC.

The table lists this clonotype with a few counts. The V and J genes are TRBV20-1 and TRBJ1-4; the D is unclear. V was pared by 8 bases and J by 4 bases, with 11 bases between. CDR3 size: 12 residues. The germline gives CDR1 DFQATT, CDR2 SNEGSKA (reference sequence). CDR3 sequence (DNA): TGCAGTTCTGGGCCCAATAATGAAAAACTGTTTTTT. Translated, it gives CSSGPNNEKLFF.

In regard to this clonotype: Since no conserved phenylalanine or tryptophan closes the CDR3, a read error is the likely cause. The rearrangement joins TRBV20-1 to TRBJ2-3; D may be TRBD2 (6 bases). Looked up from germline, CDR1 is DFQATT and CDR2 is SNEGSKA (reference sequence). The length of the CDR3 is 16 residues. V was trimmed by 1 base and J by 4 bases, leaving 18 bases between them. The CDR3 nucleotides read TGCAGTGCTAGAGGTATTGGTCTAGCGAAGCCAGATACGCAGTATATT. Residues: CSARGIGLAKPDTQYI.

This chain joins TRBV27 and TRBJ1-1, with a possible D match to TRBD1 (6 bases). The V gene's germline CDR1 is MNHEY and CDR2 SMNVEV (reference sequence). V shed 2 bases and J shed 4 bases, with 11 bases lying between them. The CDR3 contains 14 residues. The CDR3 region is CASSLGQLGTEAFF. The DNA for the CDR3 is TGTGCCAGCAGTTTAGGACAGTTGGGCACTGAAGCTTTCTTT.

The rearrangement links TRBV7-9 to TRBJ2-7; D gene ambiguous. This CDR3 has 14 amino acids. Trimming pared 3 bases from V and 4 bases from J, leaving 13 bases between. The V gene's germline CDR1 is SEHNR and CDR2 FQNEAQ (reference sequence). DNA of the CDR3: TGTGCCAGCAGCTTTGGCGCCAATTCTTACGAGCAGTACTTC. Translating gives CASSFGANSYEQYF.

This clonotype was detected a few times. The rearrangement uses TRBV5-1 and TRBJ2-7; D might be TRBD2 (7 bases). Germline V gives CDR1 SGHRS, CDR2 YFSETQ. V was cut by 0 bases and J by 6 bases, with 13 bases left in between. The CDR3 covers 14 residues. CDR3 sequence (DNA): TGCGCCAGCAGCTTGGGTCGGGGGGCAGGCGAGCAGTACTTC. As protein: CASSLGRGAGEQYF.

This clonotype was observed a handful of times. V usage is TRBV20-1 and J usage is TRBJ2-5; TRBD2 matches 12 bases. The J call may be faulty, since TRBJ2-1 better matches the DNA end. Germline assignment: CDR1 DFQATT and CDR2 SNEGSKA (reference sequence). The CDR3 covers 14 residues. In nucleotides, the CDR3 is TGCAGTGCCGAGACTAGCGGGGGTGGTAGGGGGCAGTTCTTC. Translation gives CSAETSGGGRGQFF.

This clonotype was seen a few times. The rearrangement joins TRBV7-9 to TRBJ1-5, with 9 positions matching TRBD1. The CDR3 consists of 15 residues. CDR1 is SEHNR, CDR2 FQNEAQ, per germline (reference sequence). Losses at the gene ends were 1 base for V and 11 bases for J; bases not matched to a gene: 9. CDR3 sequence: CASSLVGTGKGAQHF. Written as DNA, the CDR3 is TGTGCCAGCAGCTTAGTGGGGACAGGGAAGGGAGCCCAGCATTTT. Combining the CDR3 with reference TRBV7-9 and TRBJ1-5 gives the whole variable domain DTGVSQNPRHKITKRGQNVTFRCDPISEHNRLYWYRQTLGQGPEFLTYFQNEAQLEKSRLLSDRFSAERPKGSFSTLEIQRTEQGDSAMYLCASSLVGTGKGAQHFGDGTRLSIL.